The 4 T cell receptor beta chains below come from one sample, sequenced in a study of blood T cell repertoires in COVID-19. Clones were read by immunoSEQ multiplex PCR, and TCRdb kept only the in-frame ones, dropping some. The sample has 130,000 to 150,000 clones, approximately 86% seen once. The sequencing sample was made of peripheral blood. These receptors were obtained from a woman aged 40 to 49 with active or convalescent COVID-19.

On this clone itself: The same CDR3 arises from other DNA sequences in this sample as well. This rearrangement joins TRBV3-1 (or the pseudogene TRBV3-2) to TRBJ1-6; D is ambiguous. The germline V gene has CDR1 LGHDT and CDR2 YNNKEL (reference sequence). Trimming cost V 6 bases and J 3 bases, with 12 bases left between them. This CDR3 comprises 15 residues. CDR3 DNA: TGTGCCAGCAGTCCCCCGGGTAACTATAATTCACCCCTCCACTTT. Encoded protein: CASSPPGNYNSPLHF.

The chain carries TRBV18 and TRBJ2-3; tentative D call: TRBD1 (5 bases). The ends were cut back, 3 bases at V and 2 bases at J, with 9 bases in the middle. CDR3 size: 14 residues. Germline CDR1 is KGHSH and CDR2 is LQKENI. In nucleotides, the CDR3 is TGTGCCAGCTCACCGCTCAGGGCCACAGATACGCAGTATTTT. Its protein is CASSPLRATDTQYF.

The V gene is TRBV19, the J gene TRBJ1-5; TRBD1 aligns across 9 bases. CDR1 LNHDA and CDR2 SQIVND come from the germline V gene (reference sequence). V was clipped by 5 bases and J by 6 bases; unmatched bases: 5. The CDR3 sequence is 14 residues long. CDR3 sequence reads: CASSVDRGIQPQHF. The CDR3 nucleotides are TGTGCCAGTAGTGTTGACAGGGGGATTCAGCCCCAGCATTTT.

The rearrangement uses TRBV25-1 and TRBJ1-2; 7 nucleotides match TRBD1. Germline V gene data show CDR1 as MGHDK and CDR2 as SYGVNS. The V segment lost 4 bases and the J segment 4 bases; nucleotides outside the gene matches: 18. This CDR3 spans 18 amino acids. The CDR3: CASSATPGQPSTGYGYTF. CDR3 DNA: TGTGCCAGCAGTGCTACTCCGGGACAGCCTTCGACTGGCTATGGCTACACCTTC.